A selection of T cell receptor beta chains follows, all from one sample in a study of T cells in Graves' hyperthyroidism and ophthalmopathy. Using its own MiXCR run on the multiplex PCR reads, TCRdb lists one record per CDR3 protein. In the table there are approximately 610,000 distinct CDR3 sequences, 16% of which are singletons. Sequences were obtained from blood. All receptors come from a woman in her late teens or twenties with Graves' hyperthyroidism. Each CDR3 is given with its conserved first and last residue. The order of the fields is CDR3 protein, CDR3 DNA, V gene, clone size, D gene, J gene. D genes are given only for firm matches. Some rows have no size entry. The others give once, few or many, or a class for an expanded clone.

CDR3 protein: CASRTNLDTEAFF
CDR3 DNA: TGTGCCAGCAGGACTAACTTGGACACTGAAGCTTTCTTT
V gene: TRBV6-1
clone size: -
D gene: -
J gene: TRBJ1-1

CDR3 protein: CASSPQNGGNEQFF
CDR3 DNA: TGTGCCAGCAGTCCCCAGAACGGTGGCAATGAGCAGTTCTTC
V gene: TRBV12-3/TRBV12-4
clone size: many
D gene: -
J gene: TRBJ2-1

CDR3 protein: CASSSRPQGNTIYF
CDR3 DNA: TGTGCCAGCAGTTCCCGCCCCCAGGGAAACACCATATATTTT
V gene: TRBV6-1
clone size: few
D gene: -
J gene: TRBJ1-3

CDR3 protein: CASHSERENEQFF
CDR3 DNA: TGTGCCAGCCACTCCGAACGGGAAAATGAGCAGTTCTTC
V gene: TRBV6-2/TRBV6-3
clone size: many
D gene: -
J gene: TRBJ2-1

CDR3 protein: CATSESSGGRDTQYF
CDR3 DNA: TGTGCCACCAGTGAGTCTAGCGGGGGTAGGGATACGCAGTATTTT
V gene: TRBV24-1
clone size: many
D gene: TRBD2
J gene: TRBJ2-3

CDR3 protein: CASSPPKVYEQFF
CDR3 DNA: TGTGCCAGCTCACCACCGAAGGTCTATGAGCAGTTCTTC
V gene: TRBV18
clone size: -
D gene: -
J gene: TRBJ2-1

CDR3 protein: CASSLALTGKGSYEQFF
CDR3 DNA: TGTGCCAGCAGCTTAGCGCTAACAGGGAAAGGTTCCTACGAGCAGTTCTTC
V gene: TRBV7-2
clone size: -
D gene: -
J gene: TRBJ2-1

CDR3 protein: CASSPPVGANSYEQYF
CDR3 DNA: TGTGCCAGCTCACCACCGGTCGGGGCCAACTCCTACGAGCAGTACTTC
V gene: TRBV18
clone size: -
D gene: -
J gene: TRBJ2-7

CDR3 protein: CSVTGAPNQPQHF
CDR3 DNA: TGCAGCGTTACAGGGGCACCCAATCAGCCCCAGCATTTT
V gene: TRBV29-1
clone size: -
D gene: TRBD1
J gene: TRBJ1-5

CDR3 protein: CASTPGDGRYNEQFF
CDR3 DNA: TGTGCCAGCACGCCTGGGGACGGGAGGTACAATGAGCAGTTCTTC
V gene: TRBV6-1
clone size: -
D gene: TRBD2
J gene: TRBJ2-1

CDR3 protein: CSAKGLAGSTDTQYF
CDR3 DNA: TGCAGTGCTAAGGGACTAGCGGGGTCCACAGATACGCAGTATTTT
V gene: TRBV20-1
clone size: -
D gene: TRBD2
J gene: TRBJ2-3

CDR3 protein: CASRRPLAGGNNEQFF
CDR3 DNA: TGTGCCAGCAGGAGACCACTAGCGGGGGGGAACAATGAGCAGTTCTTC
V gene: TRBV6-1
clone size: -
D gene: TRBD2
J gene: TRBJ2-1

CDR3 protein: CASSLWEGQPQHF
CDR3 DNA: TGTGCCAGCAGTTTATGGGAAGGTCAGCCCCAGCATTTT
V gene: TRBV12-3/TRBV12-4
clone size: many
D gene: -
J gene: TRBJ1-5

CDR3 protein: CSARSALGSSYNEQFF
CDR3 DNA: TGCAGTGCAAGGTCGGCGTTGGGTTCCTCCTACAATGAGCAGTTCTTC
V gene: TRBV20-1
clone size: many
D gene: -
J gene: TRBJ2-1

CDR3 protein: CASSYSNRDTEAFF
CDR3 DNA: TGTGCCAGCAGTTACTCGAACCGGGACACTGAAGCTTTCTTT
V gene: TRBV6-5
clone size: -
D gene: -
J gene: TRBJ1-1

CDR3 protein: CSARPELSFDYNEQFF
CDR3 DNA: TGCAGTGCTAGACCAGAACTCAGTTTTGACTACAATGAGCAGTTCTTC
V gene: TRBV20-1
clone size: many
D gene: -
J gene: TRBJ2-1

CDR3 protein: CSARNLRSSGGIQNIQYF
CDR3 DNA: TGCAGTGCTAGAAATCTTAGGTCCAGCGGGGGTATTCAAAACATTCAGTACTTC
V gene: TRBV20-1
clone size: few
D gene: TRBD2
J gene: TRBJ2-4

CDR3 protein: CASSQGDYPDTQYF
CDR3 DNA: TGTGCCAGCAGCCAAGGGGACTACCCAGATACGCAGTATTTT
V gene: TRBV14
clone size: -
D gene: TRBD2
J gene: TRBJ2-3

CDR3 protein: CASSEGQGEYEQYF
CDR3 DNA: TGTGCCAGCTCCGAGGGGCAGGGGGAGTACGAGCAGTACTTC
V gene: TRBV13
clone size: many
D gene: TRBD1
J gene: TRBJ2-7

CDR3 protein: CASSLGGIQTGELFF
CDR3 DNA: TGTGCCAGCAGTTTAGGTGGGATCCAGACCGGGGAGCTGTTTTTT
V gene: TRBV28
clone size: once
D gene: -
J gene: TRBJ2-2

CDR3 protein: CASSYNGVSENTEAFF
CDR3 DNA: TGTGCCAGCAGTTATAATGGGGTATCCGAGAACACTGAAGCTTTCTTT
V gene: TRBV6-5
clone size: many
D gene: -
J gene: TRBJ1-1

CDR3 protein: CAWSVARANYGYTF
CDR3 DNA: TGTGCCTGGAGTGTAGCACGAGCTAACTATGGCTACACCTTC
V gene: TRBV30
clone size: many
D gene: -
J gene: TRBJ1-2

CDR3 protein: CASSMEILGDIQETQYF
CDR3 DNA: TGCGCCAGCAGCATGGAGATTTTAGGCGACATCCAAGAGACCCAGTACTTC
V gene: TRBV5-1
clone size: -
D gene: -
J gene: TRBJ2-5

CDR3 protein: CASSDRQSYDQYF
CDR3 DNA: TGTGCCAGCAGTGACCGACAGAGCTACGACCAGTACTTC
V gene: TRBV6-1
clone size: -
D gene: -
J gene: TRBJ2-7

CDR3 protein: CASSQAGGPGEQFF
CDR3 DNA: TGTGCCAGCAGCCAGGCGGGGGGGCCCGGTGAGCAGTTCTTC
V gene: TRBV7-3
clone size: -
D gene: TRBD2
J gene: TRBJ2-1

CDR3 protein: CASSLSAARGELFF
CDR3 DNA: TGTGCCAGCAGCTTATCAGCAGCCAGGGGGGAGCTGTTTTTT
V gene: TRBV7-9
clone size: many
D gene: -
J gene: TRBJ2-2

CDR3 protein: CASSWTVVGGGYTF
CDR3 DNA: TGTGCCAGCAGCTGGACGGTGGTTGGCGGTGGCTACACCTTC
V gene: TRBV7-9
clone size: few
D gene: -
J gene: TRBJ1-2

CDR3 protein: CASSPRGGLEQYF
CDR3 DNA: TGTGCCAGCAGCCCCCGAGGAGGTCTCGAGCAGTACTTC
V gene: TRBV7-9
clone size: few
D gene: -
J gene: TRBJ2-7

CDR3 protein: CASSPLRSNYGYTF
CDR3 DNA: TGTGCCAGCAGTCCACTTAGGTCGAACTATGGCTACACCTTC
V gene: TRBV6-1
clone size: many
D gene: -
J gene: TRBJ1-2

CDR3 protein: CASSEDPGQGGSPLHF
CDR3 DNA: TGTGCCAGCAGTGAAGACCCCGGACAGGGTGGTTCACCCCTCCACTTT
V gene: TRBV6-1
clone size: many
D gene: TRBD1
J gene: TRBJ1-6

CDR3 protein: CASSAQDRGQHEQYF
CDR3 DNA: TGTGCCAGCAGCGCGCAAGACAGGGGGCAGCACGAGCAGTACTTC
V gene: TRBV7-9
clone size: once
D gene: TRBD1
J gene: TRBJ2-7

CDR3 protein: CASSIGFFSTGVNTEAFF
CDR3 DNA: TGTGCCAGTAGTATTGGGTTTTTTTCGACAGGAGTGAACACTGAAGCTTTCTTT
V gene: TRBV19
clone size: -
D gene: -
J gene: TRBJ1-1

CDR3 protein: CSARTGGGGPSYEQYF
CDR3 DNA: TGCAGTGCCAGGACAGGGGGCGGGGGCCCCTCCTACGAGCAGTACTTC
V gene: TRBV20-1
clone size: once
D gene: TRBD1
J gene: TRBJ2-7

CDR3 protein: CASSHSGRSYNEQFF
CDR3 DNA: TGTGCCAGCAGTCATAGCGGGAGAAGCTACAATGAGCAGTTCTTC
V gene: TRBV28
clone size: many
D gene: TRBD2
J gene: TRBJ2-1

CDR3 protein: CASSPGLAGDWEQFF
CDR3 DNA: TGTGCCAGCAGCCCGGGACTAGCGGGAGACTGGGAGCAGTTCTTC
V gene: TRBV11-2
clone size: many
D gene: TRBD2
J gene: TRBJ2-1

CDR3 protein: CSASGLAGAGGNEQFF
CDR3 DNA: TGCAGTGCTAGCGGACTAGCGGGGGCCGGAGGCAATGAGCAGTTCTTC
V gene: TRBV20-1
clone size: -
D gene: TRBD2
J gene: TRBJ2-1

CDR3 protein: CASSLSIGTGENTIYF
CDR3 DNA: TGCGCCAGCAGCTTGAGTATCGGGACGGGAGAAAACACCATATATTTT
V gene: TRBV5-1
clone size: -
D gene: -
J gene: TRBJ1-3

CDR3 protein: CASSLAVAYPTDTQYF
CDR3 DNA: TGTGCCAGCAGCTTGGCGGTAGCATATCCCACAGATACGCAGTATTTT
V gene: TRBV5-5
clone size: -
D gene: -
J gene: TRBJ2-3

CDR3 protein: CASSLVLNRAGLLFYGYTF
CDR3 DNA: TGTGCCAGCAGTTTAGTCCTCAATCGTGCAGGCCTTCTGTTTTATGGCTACACCTTC
V gene: TRBV12-3/TRBV12-4
clone size: -
D gene: -
J gene: TRBJ1-2

CDR3 protein: CASSRRRGLGSVDTQYF
CDR3 DNA: TGTGCCAGCAGTCGGCGACGGGGACTGGGCAGTGTAGATACGCAGTATTTT
V gene: TRBV12-3/TRBV12-4
clone size: few
D gene: -
J gene: TRBJ2-3

CDR3 protein: CASSKQGGYEQYF
CDR3 DNA: TGTGCCAGCTCAAAACAGGGTGGCTACGAGCAGTACTTC
V gene: TRBV18
clone size: -
D gene: -
J gene: TRBJ2-7

CDR3 protein: CASSFLLDYGRREYNSPLHF
CDR3 DNA: TGTGCCAGCAGTTTCCTCCTCGATTATGGACGCCGGGAATATAATTCACCCCTCCACTTT
V gene: TRBV12-3/TRBV12-4
clone size: -
D gene: -
J gene: TRBJ1-6

CDR3 protein: CASSPRLGTGELFF
CDR3 DNA: TGTGCCAGCAGCCCCCGGTTAGGCACCGGGGAGCTGTTTTTT
V gene: TRBV9
clone size: -
D gene: -
J gene: TRBJ2-2

CDR3 protein: CSARRWGSSTDTQYF
CDR3 DNA: TGCAGTGCTAGAAGGTGGGGGAGTAGCACAGATACGCAGTATTTT
V gene: TRBV20-1
clone size: -
D gene: -
J gene: TRBJ2-3

CDR3 protein: CASSPGVIELSNQPQHF
CDR3 DNA: TGTGCCAGCAGCCCGGGCGTAATAGAGTTAAGCAATCAGCCCCAGCATTTT
V gene: TRBV7-8
clone size: -
D gene: -
J gene: TRBJ1-5

CDR3 protein: CATSAAGPYEQYF
CDR3 DNA: TGTGCCACCAGTGCAGCGGGGCCCTACGAGCAGTACTTC
V gene: TRBV24-1
clone size: many
D gene: TRBD2
J gene: TRBJ2-7

CDR3 protein: CASSEYGRSSYNSPLHF
CDR3 DNA: TGTGCCAGCAGTGAATATGGCCGAAGCTCCTATAATTCACCCCTCCACTTT
V gene: TRBV25-1
clone size: -
D gene: -
J gene: TRBJ1-6

CDR3 protein: CATSDTGTSGNNEQFF
CDR3 DNA: TGTGCCACCAGTGATACCGGGACTAGCGGGAACAATGAGCAGTTCTTC
V gene: TRBV24-1
clone size: many
D gene: TRBD2
J gene: TRBJ2-1

CDR3 protein: CASRDAGELNEQYF
CDR3 DNA: TGCGCCAGCAGGGACGCGGGGGAATTGAACGAGCAGTACTTC
V gene: TRBV5-1
clone size: -
D gene: TRBD2
J gene: TRBJ2-7